This T cell receptor beta chain was found in a study of cytomegalovirus exposure and HLA in healthy donors. Overall study: Per a later analysis, the roughly 670 first-cohort and 120 validation repertoires shared one platform. Study outcomes and limitations: Subsequent analysis found a tendency for first-cohort TCR clusters to co-occur within the 120 validation repertoires. The study labeled about 160 TCR beta chains cytomegalovirus-associated. Among TCR sequences, most were rare, though some public TCRs appeared in many donors.

This CDR3 has 16 amino acids. V was shortened by 8 bases and J by 6 bases, with 23 bases between the two germline ends. The germline V gene encodes CDR1 WNHNN and CDR2 SYGVQD (reference sequence). Profiled with immunoSEQ multiplex PCR; TCRdb holds only in-frame clones, not every one. The sample contains roughly 330,000 clones, around 90% of which appear only once. As for this clone: Its specificity is not known.

The sample consisted of PBMCs. This TCR was sampled from a woman in her 30s in good health and CMV-seropositive. V and J are TRBV10-1 and TRBJ1-5, with D uncertain. The CDR3 DNA reads TGCGCCAGCGCTGTGGCTCCGAGGGTTGTGATTCAGCCCCAGCATTTT. This gives the protein CASAVAPRVVIQPQHF.